This paragraph covers one T cell receptor (beta chain) sequence. The sample is drawn from a study of shared clonotypes between healthy human individuals. The CDR3 contains 14 residues. Trimming stripped 2 bases from V and 9 bases from J, with 15 bases between. The germline CDR1 and CDR2 sequences are SGHDT and YYEEEE. The data were produced by immunoSEQ multiplex PCR, yet TCRdb's version contains in-frame clones alone and is incomplete. The sample consists of fewer than 1.8 million clones, approximately 98.5% of them appearing once. The sequence came from a young man in good health. The J gene is TRBJ1-5, the V gene TRBV5-6; possible D gene TRBD1, 5 bases. Sequences were obtained from naive CD4+ T cells sorted from blood. The subset was: CD45RA+ positively selected. CDR3: CASSFGARGGPQHF. In nucleotides, the CDR3 is TGTGCCAGCAGCTTTGGGGCGCGGGGTGGGCCCCAGCATTTT.